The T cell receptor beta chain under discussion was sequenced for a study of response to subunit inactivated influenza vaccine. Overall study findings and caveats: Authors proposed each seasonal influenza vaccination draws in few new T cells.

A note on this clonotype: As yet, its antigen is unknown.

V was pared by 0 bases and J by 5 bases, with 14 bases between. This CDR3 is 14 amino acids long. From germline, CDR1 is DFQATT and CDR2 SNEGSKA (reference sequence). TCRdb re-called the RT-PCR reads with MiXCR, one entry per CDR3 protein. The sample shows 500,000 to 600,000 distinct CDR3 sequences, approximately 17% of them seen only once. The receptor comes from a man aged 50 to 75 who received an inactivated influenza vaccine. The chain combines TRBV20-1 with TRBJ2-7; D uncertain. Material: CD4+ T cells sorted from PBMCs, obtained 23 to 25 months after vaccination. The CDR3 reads CSARDPYQGDEQYF. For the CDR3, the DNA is TGCAGTGCTAGAGACCCGTATCAAGGCGACGAGCAGTACTTC.